This T cell receptor beta chain was observed in a study of T cells in Graves' hyperthyroidism and ophthalmopathy. Findings and caveats of the study: A median roughly 6.6 months before onset, the model predicted ophthalmopathy.

Amplification yielded TCR beta CDR3 regions, with RNA transcripts as the source. Carried out on the TCR CDR3, a first-round RT-PCR used the HTBI primer set. TCRdb used MiXCR to reprocess the multiplex PCR reads, holding one entry per CDR3 protein. The data show hundreds of thousands of distinct CDR3 sequences, approximately 15% seen once. About this clonotype: Its antigen is not known.

V trimming: 4 bases; J trimming: 6 bases; junction bases outside the gene matches: 6. CDR1 and CDR2 (germline): LNHDA, SQIVND (reference sequence). This CDR3 contains 14 residues. This sequence joins TRBV19 and TRBJ1-5, with 7 bases identical to TRBD1. Sequencing was performed on blood. The receptor's source is a woman in her twenties or thirties with Graves' hyperthyroidism. CDR3 loop: CASSRGQAAQPQHF. The DNA of the CDR3 is TGTGCCAGTAGTAGAGGACAGGCGGCTCAGCCCCAGCATTTT.